This T cell receptor (beta chain) was captured in a study of blood T cell repertoires in COVID-19. The wider study: Samples of COVID-19 (acute and convalescent) were obtained from the United States, Italy and Spain.

One Seattle source followed patients from active infection through their disease course. How the authors handled the data: Amplifying reference gene primers gave estimates of nucleated cell counts. Data came from immunoSEQ multiplex PCR; TCRdb stores just in-frame clones and leaves some out. V, J and clone size are taken as reported in that table, and D and trimming were inferred from the DNA itself. The sample holds about 240,000 clones, approximately 85% seen once. Germline-derived CDR1 and CDR2 are MNHNS and SASEGT. The CDR3 sequence is 14 residues long. V was trimmed by 1 base and J by 2 bases, leaving 8 bases between them.

J is TRBJ2-5 and V is TRBV6-1; D not certain. The sequenced material came from peripheral blood. The receptor was derived from a man between 50 and 59 years old with COVID-19, enrolled during active disease. The CDR3 reads CASSEVIAQETQYF. The CDR3 DNA reads as TGTGCCAGCAGTGAAGTAATAGCACAAGAGACCCAGTACTTC.